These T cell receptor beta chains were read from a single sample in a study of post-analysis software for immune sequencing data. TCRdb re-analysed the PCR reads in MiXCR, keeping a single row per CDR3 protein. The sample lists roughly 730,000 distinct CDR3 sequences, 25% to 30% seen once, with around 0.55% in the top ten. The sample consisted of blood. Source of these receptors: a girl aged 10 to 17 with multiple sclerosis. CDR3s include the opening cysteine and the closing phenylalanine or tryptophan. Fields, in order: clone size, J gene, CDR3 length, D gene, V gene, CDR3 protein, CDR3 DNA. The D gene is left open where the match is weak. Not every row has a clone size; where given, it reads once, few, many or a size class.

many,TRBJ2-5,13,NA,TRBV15,CATSRDRVETQYF,TGTGCCACCAGCAGAGATAGGGTGGAGACCCAGTACTTC
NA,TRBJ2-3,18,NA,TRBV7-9,CASRPGPAGSTSTDTQYF,TGTGCCAGCAGACCCGGGCCGGCCGGGAGTACTAGCACAGATACGCAGTATTTT
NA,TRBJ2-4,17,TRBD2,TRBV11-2,CASSSGGLADAKNIQYF,TGTGCCAGCAGCTCCGGCGGACTAGCAGACGCCAAAAACATTCAGTACTTC
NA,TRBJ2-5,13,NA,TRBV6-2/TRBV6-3,CASRGRGQETQYF,TGTGCCAGCAGAGGGAGAGGTCAAGAGACCCAGTACTTC
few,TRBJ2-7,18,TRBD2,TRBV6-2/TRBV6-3,CASRRYPGLAGGLYEQYF,TGTGCCAGCAGACGGTACCCGGGACTAGCGGGAGGGCTGTACGAGCAGTACTTC
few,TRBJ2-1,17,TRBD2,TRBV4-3,CASSQVIQREFDNEQFF,TGCGCCAGCAGCCAAGTAATTCAGCGGGAGTTTGACAATGAGCAGTTCTTC
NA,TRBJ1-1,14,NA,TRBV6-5,CASSYSTVFNEAFF,TGTGCCAGCAGTTACTCGACCGTATTCAATGAAGCTTTCTTT
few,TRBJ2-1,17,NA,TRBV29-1,CSVEGNYREQRYNEQFF,TGCAGCGTTGAAGGAAATTATCGTGAACAGAGATACAATGAGCAGTTCTTC
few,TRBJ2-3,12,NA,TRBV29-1,CSVFWGTDTQYF,TGCAGCGTGTTCTGGGGTACAGATACGCAGTATTTT
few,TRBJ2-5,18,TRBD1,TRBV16,CASSQTTTRDRGMETQYF,TGTGCCAGCAGCCAAACCACCACCCGGGACAGGGGCATGGAGACCCAGTACTTC
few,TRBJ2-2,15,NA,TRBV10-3,CAISERGTNTGERFF,TGTGCCATCAGTGAGCGCGGGACGAACACCGGGGAGCGGTTTTTT
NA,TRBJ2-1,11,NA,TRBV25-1,CASKRGGEQFF,TGTGCCAGCAAGAGGGGGGGTGAGCAGTTCTTC
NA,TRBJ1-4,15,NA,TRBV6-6,CASSYSGLKSEKLFF,TGTGCCAGCAGTTACTCAGGCTTAAAAAGTGAAAAACTGTTTTTT
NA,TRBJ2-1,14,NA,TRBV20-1,CSAGPRRNYNEQFF,TGCAGTGCTGGACCCAGGAGAAACTACAATGAGCAGTTCTTC
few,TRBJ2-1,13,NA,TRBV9,CASSPGLPNEQFF,TGTGCCAGCAGCCCGGGACTTCCCAATGAGCAGTTCTTC